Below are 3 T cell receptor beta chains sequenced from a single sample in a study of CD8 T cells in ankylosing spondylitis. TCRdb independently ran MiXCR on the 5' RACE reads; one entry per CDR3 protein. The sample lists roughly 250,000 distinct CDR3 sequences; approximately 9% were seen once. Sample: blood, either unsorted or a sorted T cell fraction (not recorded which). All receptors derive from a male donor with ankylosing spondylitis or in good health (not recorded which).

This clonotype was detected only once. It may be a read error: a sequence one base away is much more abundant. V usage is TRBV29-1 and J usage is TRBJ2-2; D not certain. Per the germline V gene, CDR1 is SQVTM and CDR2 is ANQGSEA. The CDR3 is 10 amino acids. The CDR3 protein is CRVFTGELFF. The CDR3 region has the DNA TGCAGAGTTTTCACCGGGGAGCTGTTTTTT.

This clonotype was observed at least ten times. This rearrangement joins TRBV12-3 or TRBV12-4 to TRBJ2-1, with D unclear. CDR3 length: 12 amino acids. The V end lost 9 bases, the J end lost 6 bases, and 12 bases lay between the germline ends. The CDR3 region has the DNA TGTGCCAGTAGTCCACCGGGCAATGAGCAGTTCTTC. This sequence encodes CASSPPGNEQFF.

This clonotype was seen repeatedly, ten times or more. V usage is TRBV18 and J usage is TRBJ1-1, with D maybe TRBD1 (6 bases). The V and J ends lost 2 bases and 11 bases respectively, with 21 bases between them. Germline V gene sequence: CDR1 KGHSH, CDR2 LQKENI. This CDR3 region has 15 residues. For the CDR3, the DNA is TGTGCCAGCTCACCAGAACAATCCGGGGGGCTGAGGGCTTTCTTT. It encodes CASSPEQSGGLRAFF.